This TCR beta chain was sequenced during a study of cytomegalovirus exposure and HLA in healthy donors. With regard to this clone: One end of the junction does not line up with germline, which may come from a read error.

Primers for the PCR totalled 60 Vbeta and 13 Jbeta. This table comes from immunoSEQ multiplex PCR, and its TCRdb copy is limited to in-frame clones, with some not included. The sample has about 200,000 clones, approximately 80% seen once. The receptor comes from a woman aged 18-30 years in good health and CMV-seronegative. Source material: PBMCs.

This CDR3 reads CASSLTGQNPNQF. The CDR3 DNA reads TGCGCCAGCAGCTTAACGGGACAGAACCCGAATCAATTC. J is TRBJ1-2 and V is TRBV5-1; 7 bases align to TRBD1. CDR1 and CDR2 from the germline V gene are SGHRS and YFSETQ. The CDR3 is made up of 13 amino acids.